Listed below are T cell receptor beta chains from one sample, sequenced in a study of blood T cell repertoires in COVID-19. The data were produced by immunoSEQ multiplex PCR, yet TCRdb's version contains in-frame clones alone and is incomplete. The data hold 230,000 or so clones, with roughly 79% observed a single time. Source material: peripheral blood. Every receptor here comes from an elderly woman with COVID-19, enrolled during active disease. The CDR3 runs from the conserved cysteine through the conserved F or W. The D gene is left open where the match is weak. Not all rows give a size; the values are once, few, many and, for expanded clones, a class.

>.|TRBD1|TRBJ1-1|TRBV7-9
CASSLGGTGEAFF
TGTGCCAGCAGCTTAGGGGGGACAGGGGAAGCTTTCTTT
>.|.|TRBJ1-2|TRBV7-2
CASSLVGLPEDTF
TGTGCCAGCAGCTTAGTCGGCCTCCCCGAGGACACCTTC
>.|.|TRBJ2-7|TRBV18
CASSTVTEAKQYF
TGTGCCAGCTCAACAGTGACAGAGGCCAAGCAGTACTTC
>.|.|TRBJ1-5|TRBV5-8
CASTLIGRGFSNQPQHF
TGTGCCAGCACCCTCATCGGGAGGGGGTTTAGCAATCAGCCCCAGCATTTT
>.|.|TRBJ1-5|TRBV30
CAWSTASNQPQHF
TGTGCCTGGAGTACAGCAAGCAATCAGCCCCAGCATTTT
>.|TRBD1|TRBJ1-2|TRBV6-5
CASRIQGVANGYTF
TGTGCCAGCAGGATACAGGGGGTGGCAAATGGCTACACCTTC
>.|TRBD1|TRBJ1-5|TRBV5-4
CASSLAQPGQGLVINQPQHF
TGTGCCAGCAGCTTGGCCCAACCGGGACAGGGGTTGGTTATCAATCAGCCCCAGCATTTT
>.|TRBD2|TRBJ2-7|TRBV5-1
CASSLASGIYEQYF
TGCGCCAGCAGCTTGGCTAGCGGAATCTACGAGCAGTACTTC
>.|TRBD2|TRBJ2-1|TRBV28
CASSKLAGKDEQFF
TGTGCCAGCAGTAAACTAGCGGGAAAGGATGAGCAGTTCTTC
>few|.|TRBJ2-5|TRBV28
CASSLSQGRETQYF
TGTGCCAGCAGTTTATCCCAGGGTAGGGAGACCCAGTACTTC
>.|.|TRBJ1-5|TRBV4-1
CASSLGNSGDPQHF
TGCGCCAGCAGCCTTGGGAATTCGGGAGACCCCCAGCATTTT
>.|.|TRBJ2-5|TRBV18
CASSGGGETQYF
TGTGCCAGCTCAGGAGGGGGCGAGACCCAGTACTTC
>.|.|TRBJ2-7|TRBV5-4
CASSWGGEYEQYF
TGTGCCAGCAGCTGGGGCGGGGAGTACGAGCAGTACTTC
>once|.|TRBJ1-5|TRBV15
CATSRDKGGGVVQPQHF
TGTGCCACCAGCAGAGACAAGGGTGGAGGGGTGGTTCAGCCCCAGCATTTT
>.|.|TRBJ2-7|TRBV6-2/TRBV6-3
CASSYPIGSSYEQYF
TGTGCCAGCAGTTATCCTATCGGGAGCTCCTACGAGCAGTACTTC
>.|.|TRBJ1-4|TRBV6-5
CASSREYSSLKLFF
TGTGCCAGCAGTCGGGAGTATTCTTCACTAAAACTGTTTTTT